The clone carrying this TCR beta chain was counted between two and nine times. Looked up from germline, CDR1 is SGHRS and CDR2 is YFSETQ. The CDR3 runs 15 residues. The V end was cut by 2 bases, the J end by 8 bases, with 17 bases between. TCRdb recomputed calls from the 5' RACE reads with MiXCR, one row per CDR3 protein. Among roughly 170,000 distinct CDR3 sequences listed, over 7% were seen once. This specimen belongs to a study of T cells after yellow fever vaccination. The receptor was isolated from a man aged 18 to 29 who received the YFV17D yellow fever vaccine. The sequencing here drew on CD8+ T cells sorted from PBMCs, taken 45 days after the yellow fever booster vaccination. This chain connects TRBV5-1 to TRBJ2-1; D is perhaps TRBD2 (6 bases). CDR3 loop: CASSLGRGPLDEQFF. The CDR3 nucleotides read TGCGCCAGCAGCTTAGGGCGGGGCCCTTTGGATGAGCAGTTCTTC.